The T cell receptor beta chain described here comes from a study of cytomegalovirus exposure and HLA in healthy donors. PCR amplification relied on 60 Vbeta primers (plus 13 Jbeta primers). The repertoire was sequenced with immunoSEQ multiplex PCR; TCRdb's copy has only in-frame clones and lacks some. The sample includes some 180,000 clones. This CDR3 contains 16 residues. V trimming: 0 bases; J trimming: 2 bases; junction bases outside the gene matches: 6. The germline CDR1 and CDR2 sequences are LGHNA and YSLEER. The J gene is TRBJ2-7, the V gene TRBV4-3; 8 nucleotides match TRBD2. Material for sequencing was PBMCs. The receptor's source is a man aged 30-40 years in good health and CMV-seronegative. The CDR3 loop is CASSQDAGGSPYEQYF. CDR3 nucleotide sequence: TGCGCCAGCAGCCAAGATGCGGGGGGCTCTCCCTACGAGCAGTACTTC.